This TCR beta chain was identified in a study of blood T cells in healthy people across ages. Peripheral blood, roughly 9.3 milliliters per donor, was collected. Per sample, a minimum of 6.5 million PBMCs were isolated. Extractions gave at least 5.5 micrograms of total RNA per sample. Trimming took off 7 bases at V and 3 bases at J, with 23 bases between the two ends. The CDR3 extends over 16 amino acids. CDR1 is SQVTM, CDR2 ANQGSEA, per germline. This clonotype was detected a few times. Primers used in a second PCR of roughly 7 to 12 cycles were a sample-barcoded 5' primer and a J-beta primer mix. Each cDNA molecule received a tag from a template-switch adaptor that had 12 random nucleotides. TCRdb redid the calling of the 5' RACE reads with MiXCR, one entry per CDR3 protein. The sample consists of roughly 1.9 million distinct CDR3 sequences, approximately 39% of them appearing once.

The chain links TRBV29-1 to TRBJ2-3; D is possibly TRBD2 (6 bases). This sequence was found in a human donor in good health. The sample taken for sequencing was blood. CDR3 coding DNA: TGCAGCGCGAACCTACCAACAGAGACTAGTACAGATACGCAGTATTTT. Translating it yields CSANLPTETSTDTQYF.